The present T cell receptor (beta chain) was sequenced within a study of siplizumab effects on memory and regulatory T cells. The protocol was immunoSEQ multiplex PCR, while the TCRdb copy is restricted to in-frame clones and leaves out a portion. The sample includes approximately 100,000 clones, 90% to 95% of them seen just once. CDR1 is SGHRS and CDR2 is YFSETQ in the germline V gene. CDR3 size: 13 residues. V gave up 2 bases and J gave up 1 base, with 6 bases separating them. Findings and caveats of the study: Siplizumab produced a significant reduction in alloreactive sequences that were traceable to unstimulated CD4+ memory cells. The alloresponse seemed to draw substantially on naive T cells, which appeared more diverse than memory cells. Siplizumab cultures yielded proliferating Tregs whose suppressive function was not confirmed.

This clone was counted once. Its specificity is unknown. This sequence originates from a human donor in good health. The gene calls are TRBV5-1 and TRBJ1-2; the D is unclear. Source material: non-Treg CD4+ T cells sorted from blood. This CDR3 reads CASSLGLNYGYTF. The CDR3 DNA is TGCGCCAGCAGCTTAGGCCTTAACTATGGCTACACCTTC.